Listed here are 25 T cell receptor beta chains from one sample, sequenced in a study of T cells in Graves' hyperthyroidism and ophthalmopathy. There were TCR beta CDR3 regions amplified from RNA transcripts. HTBI primers drove first-round RT-PCR of the TCR CDR3. Via MiXCR, TCRdb re-called the multiplex PCR reads, giving one row per CDR3 protein. The sample holds roughly 300,000 distinct CDR3 sequences, about 15% seen once. The sequencing sample was made of blood. The receptor source for this set is a young woman with Graves' hyperthyroidism.

This clonotype has more than one count but fewer than ten. This chain links TRBV4-1 with TRBJ1-5; no definite D call. Trimming removed 0 bases from V and 3 bases from J, with 3 bases in between. Germline CDR1 and CDR2: MGHRA and YSYEKL. CDR3 length equals 13 residues. CDR3 nucleotide sequence: TGCGCCAGCAGCCAAGAGGCCAATCAGCCCCAGCATTTT. It yields the protein CASSQEANQPQHF.

There are a few counts of this clonotype. The V and J genes are TRBV20-1 and TRBJ2-5; a weak D match, TRBD1 (5 bases). CDR1 and CDR2 from the germline V gene are DFQATT and SNEGSKA (reference sequence). With 4 bases removed from V and 3 bases from J, the gap between germline ends came to 15 bases. The CDR3 length is 14 residues. The CDR3 coding sequence is TGCAGTGCTATCCCCCTGGCAGGGAAAGAGACCCAGTACTTC. This codes for CSAIPLAGKETQYF.

This clonotype was counted between two and nine times. V is TRBV19 and J is TRBJ2-5, with D possibly TRBD2 on 6 matching bases. The V gene lost 4 bases and the J gene lost 4 bases, with 13 bases spanning the gap. CDR1 and CDR2 from the germline V gene are LNHDA and SQIVND (reference sequence). The CDR3 is 14 residues long. The DNA for the CDR3 is TGTGCCAGTAGTAAGCGGCAGGAGGGAGAGACCCAGTACTTC. Protein: CASSKRQEGETQYF.

The rearrangement joins TRBV20-1 to TRBJ1-6, with D hard to call. Per the germline V gene, CDR1 is DFQATT and CDR2 is SNEGSKA (reference sequence). This CDR3 contains 15 residues. V was cut by 4 bases and J by 7 bases, with 17 bases left in between. CDR3 sequence reads: CSAIQWEGENSPLHF. DNA of the CDR3: TGCAGTGCTATTCAGTGGGAGGGAGAGAATTCACCCCTCCACTTT.

This clonotype was observed many times. The chain combines TRBV28 with TRBJ1-4, with a weak D call TRBD1 (6 bases). The CDR3 spans 14 residues. The germline CDR1 and CDR2 sequences are MDHEN and SYDVKM. Trimming took 7 bases from V and 5 from J, leaving 14 bases between them. CDR3 protein: CASNPTGQNEKLFF. The CDR3 bases are TGTGCCAGCAATCCTACGGGACAAAATGAAAAACTGTTTTTT. Full variable domain (remainder filled in from reference TRBV28 and TRBJ1-4): DVKVTQSSRYLVKRTGEKVFLECVQDMDHENMFWYRQDPGLGLRLIYFSYDVKMKEKGDIPEGYSVSREKKERFSLILESASTNQTSMYLCASNPTGQNEKLFFGSGTQLSVL.

This clonotype showed up just a few times. The gene calls are TRBV9 and TRBJ2-7; TRBD1 is a possible D gene (5 bases). Trimming pared 0 bases from V and 5 bases from J, leaving 12 bases between. The CDR3 spans 14 residues. Germline CDR1 reads SGDLS; CDR2 reads YYNGEE. The CDR3 region has the DNA TGTGCCAGCAGCGTAGACGGCAGGGCCCACGAGCAGTACTTC. Translated: CASSVDGRAHEQYF.

In this sample, this clonotype turned up a few times. The V call is TRBV7-9, the J call TRBJ1-1; no reliable D call. V dropped 1 base and J dropped 6 bases, with 6 bases sitting between them. CDR1 SEHNR and CDR2 FQNEAQ come from the germline V gene (reference sequence). The CDR3 contains 12 residues. Here the CDR3 DNA reads TGTGCCAGCAGCTTAGACGAGGCTGAAGCTTTCTTT. Its translation is CASSLDEAEAFF.

The chain links TRBV20-1 to TRBJ1-1; D remains unclear. Per germline, CDR1 DFQATT and CDR2 SNEGSKA (reference sequence). V gave up 1 base and J gave up 0 bases, with 30 bases separating them. The CDR3 extends over 21 amino acids. CDR3 bases: TGCAGTGCTAGAGCCCTTCTCCGGGGTCCAGGACCGAATAACATGAACACTGAAGCTTTCTTT. Amino acid sequence: CSARALLRGPGPNNMNTEAFF.

This clonotype was recorded at least ten times. The V gene is TRBV6-1, the J gene TRBJ2-5; D is possibly TRBD2 (5 bases). V was trimmed by 7 bases and J by 1 base, leaving 13 bases between them. The CDR3 has 14 residues. In germline, CDR1 is MNHNS, CDR2 SASEGT. In DNA form, the CDR3 reads TGTGCCAGCACCAGAGCTGAGGGCCAAGAGACCCAGTACTTC. Encoded protein: CASTRAEGQETQYF.

The V gene is TRBV20-1, the J gene TRBJ1-4; a possible D gene is TRBD1 (5 bases). CDR3 length equals 13 residues. Trimming removed 1 base at V and 6 bases at J, with 9 bases between. Germline CDR1 and CDR2: DFQATT and SNEGSKA (reference sequence). This CDR3 is CSARGTGDEKLFF. The CDR3 nucleotides are TGCAGTGCTAGAGGGACGGGGGATGAAAAACTGTTTTTT.

This clonotype has at least ten counts. The chain has TRBV11-2 and TRBJ1-1, with a tentative D call TRBD1 (5 bases). CDR3 size: 15 residues. Per the germline V gene, CDR1 is SGHAT and CDR2 is FQNNGV. V gave up 1 base and J gave up 3 bases, with 12 bases separating them. CDR3 protein: CASSLGSGRDTEAFF. The CDR3 nucleotides are TGTGCCAGCAGCTTAGGGTCAGGGCGGGACACTGAAGCTTTCTTT.

This chain uses TRBV25-1 with TRBJ1-2; D is possibly TRBD1 (5 bases). V lost 2 bases and J lost 4, with 11 bases in between. The germline gives CDR1 MGHDK, CDR2 SYGVNS. CDR3 size: 14 residues. CDR3 sequence reads: CASSEARGIYGYTF. The DNA for the CDR3 is TGTGCCAGCAGTGAAGCGCGGGGCATCTATGGCTACACCTTC.

This clonotype was counted many times. The chain is built from TRBV11-2 and TRBJ1-1; D is perhaps TRBD1 (5 bases). Germline V gene lookup returns CDR1 SGHAT and CDR2 FQNNGV. The CDR3 spans 14 residues. The V and J ends lost 2 bases and 7 bases respectively, with 14 bases between them. CDR3 DNA: TGTGCCAGCAGCTTAAATGGGCGGGACGGTGAAGCTTTCTTT. As protein: CASSLNGRDGEAFF.

Many counts were recorded for this clonotype. The chain has TRBV3-1 and TRBJ2-3, with D hard to call. This CDR3 region has 12 residues. V lost 5 bases to trimming and J lost 4 bases, with 7 bases between them. CDR1 is LGHDT and CDR2 is YNNKEL in the germline V gene (reference sequence). The CDR3: CASSSDSDTQYF. CDR3 DNA sequence: TGTGCCAGCAGCTCAGACTCAGATACGCAGTATTTT.

The chain is built from TRBV7-3 and TRBJ2-3; no reliable D call. V dropped 5 bases and J dropped 12 bases, with 21 bases sitting between them. In germline, CDR1 is SGHTA, CDR2 FQGTGA. This CDR3 has 14 residues. The CDR3 sequence is CASSPPDRPALQYF. The CDR3 bases are TGTGCCAGCAGCCCCCCGGACCGTCCTGCGTTACAGTATTTT.

This chain links TRBV6-5 with TRBJ1-1; tentatively, D is TRBD1 (6 bases). The CDR3 has 15 amino acids. Germline V gene sequence: CDR1 MNHEY, CDR2 SVGAGI. Trimming pared 2 bases from V and 3 bases from J, leaving 13 bases between. The CDR3 DNA reads TGTGCCAGCAGTTACCTCAGGGGAGAGGACACTGAAGCTTTCTTT. Its translation: CASSYLRGEDTEAFF.

To note about this clonotype: Relative to the germline gene, one junction end is altered; a read error may explain this. J is TRBJ2-2 and V is TRBV5-5; the D call may be TRBD1 or TRBD2 (5 bases each). Germline CDR1 SGHKS, CDR2 YYEKEE (reference sequence). This CDR3 contains 15 residues. In DNA form, the CDR3 reads TGTGCCAGCGGGCCCCTGGCAGGGTCCACCGGGGAGCCGTTTTTT. Protein product: CASGPLAGSTGEPFF.

The chain employs TRBV15 and TRBJ2-2; a weak D match, TRBD1 (6 bases). V was pared by 5 bases and J by 2 bases, with 12 bases between. Germline loops: CDR1 LNHNV, CDR2 YYDKDF (reference sequence). The CDR3 is 15 amino acids. CDR3 DNA: TGTGCCACCAGCCTTCGGGACATTAACACCGGGGAGCTGTTTTTT. Amino acid sequence: CATSLRDINTGELFF. Complete variable domain (other parts from reference TRBV15 and TRBJ2-2): DAMVIQNPRYQVTQFGKPVTLSCSQTLNHNVMYWYQQKSSQAPKLLFHYYDKDFNNEADTPDNFQSRRPNTSFCFLDIRSPGLGDTAMYLCATSLRDINTGELFFGEGSRLTVL.

The table lists this clonotype with a few counts. The rearrangement links TRBV3-1 to TRBJ1-3; possible D gene TRBD1, 6 bases. Germline CDR1 is LGHDT and CDR2 is YNNKEL (reference sequence). This CDR3 has 18 residues. V lost 4 bases and J 0 bases, leaving 19 bases between the germline ends. This CDR3 reads CASSRNAPGDDSGNTIYF. The CDR3 nucleotides are TGTGCCAGCAGCCGGAACGCACCAGGGGACGACTCTGGAAACACCATATATTTT.

This clonotype was recorded many times. This chain connects TRBV2 to TRBJ1-6; 8 positions agree with TRBD1. The CDR3 runs to 15 residues. In germline, CDR1 is SNHLY, CDR2 FYNNEI. V gave up 4 bases and J gave up 9 bases; unmatched junction bases: 8. The CDR3 DNA sequence: TGTGCCAGCAGTGTATCCGGACAGGGAGGTTCACCCCTCCACTTT. Residues: CASSVSGQGGSPLHF.

Many counts were recorded for this clonotype. The chain combines TRBV12-3 or TRBV12-4 with TRBJ1-3, with TRBD1 identical over 12 bases. CDR3 size: 19 residues. Losses at the gene ends were 6 bases for V and 1 base for J; bases not matched to a gene: 13. The CDR3, as DNA: TGTGCCAGCAGGAAAACCGGGACAGGGGGCGGATTGTCTGGAAACACCATATATTTT. This encodes CASRKTGTGGGLSGNTIYF.

This clonotype was picked up many times. V and J are TRBV6-5 and TRBJ1-1; weak D call: TRBD1 (5 bases). Germline assignment: CDR1 MNHEY and CDR2 SVGAGI. CDR3 size: 12 residues. The germline V and J ends were trimmed by 8 bases and 11 bases, with 18 bases remaining between them. The DNA of the CDR3 is TGTGCCAGCGGGCCCCCGCACGGGGCGGCTTTCTTT. This codes for CASGPPHGAAFF.

In its sample, this clonotype was seen a few times. The chain joins TRBV29-1 to TRBJ1-5, with no clear D. The CDR3 runs 13 residues. V was trimmed by 4 bases and J by 11 bases, leaving 18 bases between them. Per the germline V gene, CDR1 is SQVTM and CDR2 is ANQGSEA. The CDR3 bases are TGCAGCGTTGCAGACCGCTCCGGAGTAGCCCAGCATTTT. Its translation is CSVADRSGVAQHF.

This clonotype is a singleton in its sample. This chain connects TRBV20-1 to TRBJ2-2; 7 nucleotides match TRBD1. In germline, CDR1 is DFQATT, CDR2 SNEGSKA (reference sequence). V lost 6 bases and J lost 4; bases outside the gene matches: 5. There are 13 residues in the CDR3. DNA of the CDR3: TGCAGTGCCAGGACAGGCGTCACCGGGGAGCTGTTTTTT. This translates into CSARTGVTGELFF.

This chain uses TRBV13 with TRBJ2-7, with D perhaps matching TRBD2 (5 bases). This CDR3 region has 15 residues. Germline V CDR1 and CDR2: PRHDT, FYEKMQ (reference sequence). Trimming stripped 8 bases from V and 2 bases from J, with 19 bases between. In DNA, the CDR3 is TGTGCCAGCGGATACCAGGAGGCCCTACCCTACGAGCAGTACTTC. Translation: CASGYQEALPYEQYF.